This TCR beta chain was profiled in a study of metastatic and nonmetastatic thyroid tumors. Overall study: Repertoires of blood and of tissue (tumor or nodule) from malignant and benign thyroid patients were compared.

Thyroid surgery was preceded by no treatment in any patient. Study-wide points: Malignant tumors reportedly showed significantly higher TCR beta diversity than benign nodules in both blood and tumor.

Original processing notes: In papillary thyroid cancer, a distant-metastasis classifier was built using CDR3 differences across clinicopathological groups. TCRdb re-called clones via MiXCR from the PCR reads. TCRdb assigned the V and J calls; the authors' analysis was not used. The sample records 20,000 or so clones, about 20% being singletons. Regarding this clone: Antigen specificity is unknown.

The CDR3 length is 15 residues. Trimming removed 5 bases from V and 5 bases from J, with 13 bases in between. CDR1 and CDR2 from the germline V gene are SGHVS and FNYEAQ. This chain connects TRBV7-6 to TRBJ1-6, with D unclear. The TCR sequence derives from a female donor with papillary thyroid cancer or a benign thyroid nodule (not recorded which). Some clones in this sample may be carry-over from other donors' samples. The source material was tumor tissue. DNA for the CDR3: TGTGCCAGCAGCCGCCAACAATTAAATAATTCACCCCTCCACTTT. It specifies CASSRQQLNNSPLHF.